The present T cell receptor (beta chain) was sequenced within a study of memory B cells and T cells in multiple sclerosis. Study conclusions and caveats: Clone-set sizes differed between compartments, so shared clonotype counts needed normalization.

Separate sequencing covered autoproliferating (CFSE-dim) and non-proliferating (CFSE-high) T cells from stimulus-free culture. Cultures began with about 4.5x10^7 CFSE-labeled PBMCs, unstimulated for 6 to 8 days, with replicate wells pooled. The PBMCs received roughly 0.5 uM CFSE and serum-free culture with no added stimuli. To note about this clone: Its antigen is not identified.

Generated by immunoSEQ multiplex PCR, the TCRdb table keeps only in-frame clones and is missing some. The table records 46,000 or so clones, over 75% of them present only once. Germline V gene sequence: CDR1 PRHDT, CDR2 FYEKMQ (reference sequence). This CDR3 is built from 16 residues. Trimming took 4 bases from V and 6 from J, leaving 19 bases between them. Sequencing used PBMCs from blood kept in culture. The TCR was taken from a human donor with multiple sclerosis. The chain combines TRBV13 with TRBJ2-1; D is possibly TRBD2 (5 bases). In DNA, the CDR3 is TGTGCCAGCAGCTCCTTCGGACTCGGGCGTCTCAATGAGCAGTTCTTC. It specifies CASSSFGLGRLNEQFF.